A single sample gave rise to the 19 T cell receptor beta chains below, sequenced in a study of response to subunit inactivated influenza vaccine. TCRdb fed the RT-PCR reads into MiXCR, producing one record per CDR3 protein. The sample includes about 300,000 distinct CDR3 sequences, 21% of them seen just once. Sequencing used PBMCs from blood, obtained about 20 months after vaccination. Every receptor here comes from a man aged 45 to 70 who received an inactivated influenza vaccine.

This chain connects TRBV4-2 to TRBJ1-6; possible D gene TRBD1, 5 bases. Germline CDR1 reads LGHNA; CDR2 reads YNFKEQ. The CDR3 extends over 14 amino acids. The V end was cut by 2 bases, the J end by 10 bases, with 12 bases between. The CDR3 spells CASSQTGSDSPLHF. The DNA of the CDR3 is TGTGCCAGCAGCCAAACAGGATCGGACTCACCCCTCCACTTT.

This clonotype was seen more than once but under ten times. The chain combines TRBV7-9 with TRBJ1-4; D unresolved. V lost 5 bases and J lost 6, with 16 bases in between. Looked up from germline, CDR1 is SEHNR and CDR2 is FQNEAQ (reference sequence). The CDR3 has 15 amino acids. CDR3 in amino acids: CASSLSRNQDEKLFF. The DNA of the CDR3 is TGTGCCAGCAGCCTTAGTCGGAACCAAGATGAAAAACTGTTTTTT.

This clonotype was seen a handful of times. The chain uses TRBV20-1 and TRBJ2-2; tentative D call: TRBD2 (5 bases). The V end was cut by 0 bases, the J end by 3 bases, with 14 bases between. The CDR3 has 16 amino acids. Germline V lookup: CDR1 DFQATT, CDR2 SNEGSKA (reference sequence). The CDR3 coding sequence is TGCAGTGCTAGAGATAGCCTAGCAGCCCACACCGGGGAGCTGTTTTTT. This translates into CSARDSLAAHTGELFF.

This clonotype was counted a few times. The genes are TRBV20-1 and TRBJ1-2, with 7 bases fitting TRBD1. The CDR3 length is 14 residues. CDR1 and CDR2 (germline): DFQATT, SNEGSKA (reference sequence). With V trimmed by 0 bases and J by 5 bases, 6 bases remained unmatched. The chain's CDR3 is CSARDRQGGYGYTF. Written as DNA, the CDR3 is TGCAGTGCTAGAGATCGACAGGGCGGGTATGGCTACACCTTC.

This chain links TRBV19 with TRBJ1-1, with 7 bases lining up with TRBD1. V trimming: 6 bases; J trimming: 1 base; junction bases outside the gene matches: 8. The V gene's germline CDR1 is LNHDA and CDR2 SQIVND (reference sequence). This CDR3 comprises 15 residues. Here the CDR3 DNA reads TGTGCCAGTAGGTTGACAGGGATTGGGAACACTGAAGCTTTCTTT. Protein sequence: CASRLTGIGNTEAFF.

Only a few counts were recorded for this clonotype. The J gene is TRBJ1-2, the V gene TRBV25-1, with a tentative D call TRBD1 (6 bases). CDR1 is MGHDK and CDR2 is SYGVNS in the germline V gene. Trimming removed 4 bases from V and 0 bases from J, with 9 bases in between. There are 14 residues in the CDR3. CDR3 sequence: CASSGDTPNYGYTF. The CDR3 nucleotides are TGTGCCAGCAGTGGGGACACCCCTAACTATGGCTACACCTTC.

This clonotype was seen more than once but under ten times. The chain joins TRBV20-1 to TRBJ1-5, with 9 bases aligning to TRBD1. The junction had 11 bases not matched to a gene; V was cut back by 4 bases and J by 4 bases. Germline loops: CDR1 DFQATT, CDR2 SNEGSKA (reference sequence). The CDR3 length is 16 residues. The CDR3 nucleotides read TGCAGTGCTACCCGAGGGGGACAGGGCCCTAATCAGCCCCAGCATTTT. As protein: CSATRGGQGPNQPQHF.

This clonotype was seen a few times. The CDR3 sequence: CSARLGLSSYEQYF. The CDR3 nucleotides read TGCAGTGCCCGGCTGGGACTGAGCTCCTACGAGCAGTACTTC. The chain has TRBV20-1 and TRBJ2-7; D is possibly TRBD2 (6 bases). CDR3 length: 14 amino acids. Germline V gene data show CDR1 as DFQATT and CDR2 as SNEGSKA (reference sequence). The V and J ends lost 6 bases and 0 bases respectively, with 15 bases between them.

The chain couples TRBV4-3 to TRBJ2-3; D possibly corresponds to TRBD1 (6 bases). CDR1 is LGHNA and CDR2 is YSLEER in the germline V gene. The V and J ends lost 2 bases and 5 bases respectively, with 14 bases between them. The CDR3 is made up of 15 amino acids. CDR3 residues: CASSQIPGRGDTQYF. CDR3 nucleotide sequence: TGCGCCAGCAGCCAAATACCGGGCAGGGGAGATACGCAGTATTTT.

In its sample, this clonotype was seen a few times. CDR3 coding DNA: TGTGCCAGCAGTCCGGAGAGACCCAACACTGAAGCTTTCTTT. This sequence encodes CASSPERPNTEAFF. The chain joins TRBV7-9 to TRBJ1-1; no clear D. The CDR3 runs 14 residues. V shed 6 bases and J shed 2 bases, with 13 bases lying between them. Germline V gene lookup returns CDR1 SEHNR and CDR2 FQNEAQ (reference sequence).

This clonotype was counted between two and nine times. The chain employs TRBV29-1 and TRBJ1-1, with TRBD1 as a possible D gene (5 bases). The V gene lost 0 bases and the J gene lost 1 base, with 15 bases spanning the gap. CDR1 SQVTM and CDR2 ANQGSEA come from the germline V gene. The CDR3 is made up of 16 amino acids. CDR3 DNA: TGCAGCGTTGAAGATTACCAGGGATGGAGGAACACTGAAGCTTTCTTT. Translated, it gives CSVEDYQGWRNTEAFF.

This clonotype was counted a few times. The chain carries TRBV19 and TRBJ2-4; 7 bases are shared with TRBD2. CDR1 LNHDA and CDR2 SQIVND come from the germline V gene (reference sequence). After removal of 3 bases from V and 6 bases from J, the junction contained 2 bases not matched to a gene. CDR3 size: 13 residues. Here the CDR3 DNA reads TGTGCCAGTAGTATCCGCGGGGGAAACATTCAGTACTTC. Its translation is CASSIRGGNIQYF.

This clonotype was seen only a few times. The V call is TRBV10-3, the J call TRBJ1-5; unclear D gene. The V gene's germline CDR1 is ENHRY and CDR2 SYGVKD. V shed 3 bases and J shed 1 base, with 10 bases lying between them. The CDR3 covers 15 residues. CDR3 amino acids: CAISDGQLSNQPQHF. The CDR3 DNA reads as TGTGCCATCAGTGATGGGCAGCTAAGCAATCAGCCCCAGCATTTT.

This sequence joins TRBV5-5 and TRBJ2-5, with TRBD1 identical over 10 bases. The CDR3 has 16 residues. V was pared by 5 bases and J by 5 bases, with 12 bases of the junction left unmatched. The germline gives CDR1 SGHKS, CDR2 YYEKEE (reference sequence). The CDR3 DNA sequence: TGTGCCAGCAGTCTTGTCCCGGGACAGGGGCGGGAGACCCAGTACTTC. Translation: CASSLVPGQGRETQYF.

The table lists this clonotype with a few counts. This chain links TRBV12-3 or TRBV12-4 with TRBJ1-1; D might be TRBD1 (5 bases). Trimming stripped 9 bases from V and 0 bases from J, with 14 bases between. The CDR3 length is 14 residues. The DNA for the CDR3 is TGTGCCAGTACCGGGGGATCGGTGAACACTGAAGCTTTCTTT. Amino acid sequence: CASTGGSVNTEAFF.

V gene TRBV6-1 combines with J gene TRBJ1-1, with a weak D call TRBD1 (5 bases). The V gene's germline CDR1 is MNHNS and CDR2 SASEGT. Deletions cut 2 bases from V and 8 bases from J, with 21 bases between. The CDR3 has 16 residues. CDR3 DNA: TGTGCCAGCAGTGAAAGGGAAACAGGTCGTTTTAAAGAAGCTTTCTTT. This translates into CASSERETGRFKEAFF.

The chain links TRBV20-1 to TRBJ2-7, with TRBD1 matching over 8 bases. V shed 3 bases and J 3 bases; nucleotides not matched to a gene: 4. Germline lookup yields CDR1 DFQATT and CDR2 SNEGSKA (reference sequence). The CDR3 runs to 13 residues. The CDR3 reads CSARTGVNYEQYF. CDR3 in DNA: TGCAGTGCTAGGACAGGGGTCAACTACGAGCAGTACTTC.

The chain combines TRBV24-1 with TRBJ2-5; TRBD1 matches at 8 bases. The V gene's germline CDR1 is KGHDR and CDR2 SFDVKD. The CDR3 loop spans 15 amino acids. The V segment lost 1 base and the J segment 5 bases; nucleotides outside the gene matches: 5. CDR3 amino acids: CATSDLTGGTETQYF. For the CDR3, the DNA is TGTGCCACCAGTGATTTAACAGGGGGTACGGAGACCCAGTACTTC.

This clonotype was detected only a few times. This chain uses TRBV4-3 with TRBJ2-4, with D hard to call. Deletions cut 1 base from V and 1 base from J, with 8 bases between. CDR3 size: 15 residues. In germline, CDR1 is LGHNA, CDR2 YSLEER. CDR3 nucleotide sequence: TGCGCCAGCAGCCAAGTGTTCTCCGCCAAAAACATTCAGTACTTC. Protein product: CASSQVFSAKNIQYF.